One T cell receptor beta chain is described in this entry. The target antigen is unknown. These data belong to a study of T cells in Graves' hyperthyroidism and ophthalmopathy. Patients were excluded because of uncontrolled infection, other autoimmune disease, pregnancy or lactation. What was amplified from RNA transcripts were TCR beta CDR3 regions. The HTBI set primed first-round TCR CDR3 RT-PCR. One entry per CDR3 protein, called by TCRdb with MiXCR from the multiplex PCR reads. This sample carries 450,000 to 500,000 distinct CDR3 sequences, roughly 22% of them seen once, and the ten largest clones take 45% to 55%. Findings of the study overall: Stable hyperthyroidism was separated from ophthalmopathy by a model based on 13 V-J features. Most clonotypes that expanded in the thyroid above 0.001 also showed up in blood.

The germline V gene has CDR1 SGDLS and CDR2 YYNGEE. This CDR3 is 13 amino acids long. Trimming took off 3 bases at V and 0 bases at J, with 7 bases between the two ends. This TCR came from a woman aged 70-85 years with Graves' ophthalmopathy. This rearrangement joins TRBV9 to TRBJ2-7; unclear D gene. The sample comprised blood. CDR3 sequence reads: CASSGPPSYEQYF. DNA for the CDR3: TGTGCCAGCAGCGGGCCGCCCTCCTACGAGCAGTACTTC. Full variable domain (remainder filled in from reference TRBV9 and TRBJ2-7): DSGVTQTPKHLITATGQRVTLRCSPRSGDLSVYWYQQSLDQGLQFLIQYYNGEERAKGNILERFSAQQFPDLHSELNLSSLELGDSALYFCASSGPPSYEQYFGPGTRLTVT.